Each of the 23 T cell receptor beta chains below was sequenced from the same sample in a study of siplizumab effects on memory and regulatory T cells. TCRdb's table, derived via immunoSEQ multiplex PCR, lists solely in-frame clones and lacks some. The sample consists of more than 90,000 clones, approximately 91% of them appearing once. Sequencing was done on a sample of non-Treg CD4+ T cells sorted from blood. All receptors come from a human donor in good health.

The chain links TRBV18 to TRBJ2-7; either TRBD1 or TRBD2 may fit D (5 bases each). The length of the CDR3 is 16 residues. V was clipped by 2 bases and J by 2 bases, with 16 bases between them. Germline V CDR1 and CDR2: KGHSH, LQKENI. The CDR3 here is CASSPSVFRGPYEQYF. DNA of the CDR3: TGTGCCAGCTCACCATCGGTCTTTCGGGGCCCCTACGAGCAGTACTTC. Using reference TRBV18 and TRBJ2-7 for the parts outside the CDR3, the full variable domain is NAGVMQNPRHLVRRRGQEARLRCSPMKGHSHVYWYRQLPEEGLKFMVYLQKENIIDESGMPKERFSAEFPKEGPSILRIQQVVRGDSAAYFCASSPSVFRGPYEQYFGPGTRLTVT.

The chain links TRBV5-6 to TRBJ2-2; 10 bases match TRBD2. This CDR3 spans 16 amino acids. Unmatched junction bases numbered 3, after V lost 0 bases and J lost 4 bases. Germline lookup yields CDR1 SGHDT and CDR2 YYEEEE. The CDR3 protein is CASSLVVAGGTGELFF. The CDR3 region has the DNA TGTGCCAGCAGCTTGGTGGTAGCGGGAGGCACCGGGGAGCTGTTTTTT.

The chain links TRBV5-1 to TRBJ2-7; 10 nucleotides match TRBD1. CDR1 SGHRS and CDR2 YFSETQ come from the germline V gene. This CDR3 has 15 amino acids. Trimming at V came to 2 bases and at J to 3 bases, leaving 5 bases not matched to a gene. The CDR3 coding sequence is TGCGCCAGCAGCTTCGGGACAGGGGAGCTCTACGAGCAGTACTTC. Translating gives CASSFGTGELYEQYF.

The chain links TRBV9 to TRBJ2-5; weak D call: TRBD2 (5 bases). CDR1 SGDLS and CDR2 YYNGEE come from the germline V gene. V was shortened by 1 base and J by 2 bases, with 6 bases between the two germline ends. CDR3 size: 13 residues. CDR3 in DNA: TGTGCCAGCAGCGTACGGGATCAAGAGACCCAGTACTTC. Residues: CASSVRDQETQYF. Drawing the rest from reference TRBV9 and TRBJ2-5, the complete variable domain is DSGVTQTPKHLITATGQRVTLRCSPRSGDLSVYWYQQSLDQGLQFLIQYYNGEERAKGNILERFSAQQFPDLHSELNLSSLELGDSALYFCASSVRDQETQYFGPGTRLLVL.

The V call is TRBV29-1, the J call TRBJ2-7; D not resolved. CDR1 is SQVTM and CDR2 is ANQGSEA in the germline V gene. The CDR3 extends over 10 amino acids. The V and J ends lost 0 bases and 6 bases respectively, with 3 bases between them. CDR3 in DNA: TGCAGCGTTGAAGAGGGCGAGCAGTACTTC. Its protein product is CSVEEGEQYF.

This chain joins TRBV6-5 and TRBJ2-1; 7 nucleotides match TRBD1. The J segment lost 0 bases and the V segment lost 0 bases, leaving 2 bases of the junction unmatched. There are 16 residues in the CDR3. Germline V CDR1 and CDR2: MNHEY, SVGAGI. In nucleotides, the CDR3 is TGTGCCAGCAGTTACTCCGGGACAGTCTCCTACAATGAGCAGTTCTTC. As protein: CASSYSGTVSYNEQFF.

The chain links TRBV4-1 to TRBJ1-5; the match to TRBD1 covers 8 bases. Germline trimming cut 4 bases from V and 3 bases from J; bases unmatched to any gene: 5. Germline lookup yields CDR1 MGHRA and CDR2 YSYEKL. This CDR3 has 15 residues. CDR3 in amino acids: CASSLPDRDNQPQHF. The CDR3 nucleotides are TGCGCCAGCAGCCTCCCGGACAGGGACAATCAGCCCCAGCATTTT.

This clone was seen a single time. V gene TRBV6-1 combines with J gene TRBJ1-5; no clear D. V was pared by 4 bases and J by 7 bases, with 14 bases between. The CDR3 sequence is 14 residues long. Germline V lookup: CDR1 MNHNS, CDR2 SASEGT. For the CDR3, the DNA is TGTGCCAGCAGTGGAGGTATCGGGAGACAGCCCCAGCATTTT. Translated, it gives CASSGGIGRQPQHF.

The J gene is TRBJ1-1, the V gene TRBV29-1, with D perhaps TRBD1 (5 bases). The V and J ends lost 4 bases and 2 bases respectively, with 14 bases between them. Germline V gene lookup returns CDR1 SQVTM and CDR2 ANQGSEA. The CDR3 spans 14 residues. This chain's CDR3 is CSVVTDRLNTEAFF. CDR3 in DNA: TGCAGCGTTGTGACAGACCGATTAAACACTGAAGCTTTCTTT.

V gene TRBV7-9 combines with J gene TRBJ2-7, with 9 bases matching TRBD1. V shed 5 bases and J 2 bases; nucleotides not matched to a gene: 7. This CDR3 is 15 amino acids long. CDR1 is SEHNR and CDR2 is FQNEAQ in the germline V gene (reference sequence). CDR3 protein: CASSGRDRATYEQYF. The CDR3 nucleotides are TGTGCCAGCAGCGGCCGGGACAGGGCCACCTACGAGCAGTACTTC.

V usage is TRBV5-4 and J usage is TRBJ1-5; 8 positions agree with TRBD1. Germline trimming cut 2 bases from V and 5 bases from J; bases unmatched to any gene: 6. The CDR3 contains 15 residues. The V gene's germline CDR1 is SGHNT and CDR2 YYREEE (reference sequence). The CDR3 nucleotides read TGTGCCAGCAGCTTAAACCCACAGGGGGATCAGCCCCAGCATTTT. This sequence encodes CASSLNPQGDQPQHF.

The genes are TRBV19 and TRBJ1-4, with 8 bases matching TRBD1. In germline, CDR1 is LNHDA, CDR2 SQIVND (reference sequence). V was clipped by 6 bases and J by 1 base; unmatched bases: 7. The CDR3 sequence is 16 residues long. The CDR3 nucleotides read TGTGCCAGTAGCAAGACAGGGGCGGGAACTAATGAAAAACTGTTTTTT. This codes for CASSKTGAGTNEKLFF.

V is TRBV28 and J is TRBJ1-4; 7 positions match TRBD1. J was trimmed by 5 bases and V by 3 bases; bases with no gene match: 3. CDR1 is MDHEN and CDR2 is SYDVKM in the germline V gene. The CDR3 totals 14 residues. For the CDR3, the DNA is TGTGCCAGCAGTTTCCGGGACAGAAATGAAAAACTGTTTTTT. Its translation: CASSFRDRNEKLFF.

This clone was detected only once. J is TRBJ1-4 and V is TRBV5-4; 8 bases map to TRBD1. Germline lookup yields CDR1 SGHNT and CDR2 YYREEE (reference sequence). This CDR3 has 17 residues. Losses at the gene ends were 0 bases for V and 7 bases for J; bases not matched to a gene: 11. The CDR3 sequence: CASSLAGQGLRGEKLFF. The DNA for the CDR3 is TGTGCCAGCAGCTTGGCAGGACAGGGCCTCAGAGGTGAAAAACTGTTTTTT.

The chain combines TRBV4-2 with TRBJ1-5, with D possibly TRBD1 on 5 matching bases. The CDR3 has 18 amino acids. CDR1 LGHNA and CDR2 YNFKEQ come from the germline V gene. V was pared by 1 base and J by 0 bases, with 16 bases between. CDR3 bases: TGTGCCAGCAGCCAAGTCCGACAGTTATCCTATAGCAATCAGCCCCAGCATTTT. Translation gives CASSQVRQLSYSNQPQHF.

The genes are TRBV4-2 and TRBJ2-1, with 7 bases that match TRBD2. The CDR3 has 15 amino acids. V lost 1 base and J lost 6; bases outside the gene matches: 6. Per the germline V gene, CDR1 is LGHNA and CDR2 is YNFKEQ. In nucleotides, the CDR3 is TGTGCCAGCAGCCAAGTTTCGGAGCGGGGCAATGAGCAGTTCTTC. Its translation: CASSQVSERGNEQFF.

The chain carries TRBV7-8 and TRBJ2-7; D is unclear. The CDR3 length is 13 residues. CDR1 is SGHVS and CDR2 is FQNEAQ in the germline V gene. Deletions cut 2 bases from V and 6 bases from J, with 11 bases between. CDR3 region: CASSLRAESEQYF. CDR3 sequence (DNA): TGTGCCAGCAGCTTACGGGCGGAGAGCGAGCAGTACTTC.

This rearrangement joins TRBV30 to TRBJ1-2, with D hard to call. This CDR3 region has 14 residues. Germline V CDR1 and CDR2: GTSNPN, SVGIG (reference sequence). V lost 0 bases, J lost 2 bases, and 10 bases lay in between. Here the CDR3 reads CAWSVPGGNYGYTF. In DNA, the CDR3 is TGTGCCTGGAGTGTACCCGGCGGAAACTATGGCTACACCTTC.

This chain joins TRBV18 and TRBJ2-5; 7 bases are shared with TRBD2. In germline, CDR1 is KGHSH, CDR2 LQKENI. This CDR3 comprises 16 residues. J gave up 5 bases and V 2 bases, and 11 bases lay outside the gene matches. CDR3 in DNA: TGTGCCAGCTCACCAAATGGCGCTGTCGGGGGGGAGACCCAGTACTTC. It yields the protein CASSPNGAVGGETQYF. Using reference TRBV18 and TRBJ2-5 for the parts outside the CDR3, the full variable domain is NAGVMQNPRHLVRRRGQEARLRCSPMKGHSHVYWYRQLPEEGLKFMVYLQKENIIDESGMPKERFSAEFPKEGPSILRIQQVVRGDSAAYFCASSPNGAVGGETQYFGPGTRLLVL.

The V call is TRBV11-3, the J call TRBJ1-5; D unclear. Germline-derived CDR1 and CDR2 are SGHNT and YENEEA. V lost 1 base to trimming and J lost 5 bases, with 15 bases between them. The CDR3 contains 16 residues. CDR3: CASSLVVGVEDQPQHF. Here the CDR3 DNA reads TGTGCCAGCAGCTTAGTGGTGGGAGTGGAGGATCAGCCCCAGCATTTT.

This chain uses TRBV6-5 with TRBJ2-1, with 8 bases that match TRBD1. This CDR3 comprises 15 residues. V dropped 4 bases and J dropped 4; count of bases not matched to a gene: 6. Germline values: CDR1 MNHEY, CDR2 SVGAGI. The CDR3 bases are TGTGCCAGCAGTTCCGACCGGGACAGGTACAATGAGCAGTTCTTC. It is translated as CASSSDRDRYNEQFF.

The chain uses TRBV5-4 and TRBJ2-7; 11 nucleotides match TRBD1. The junction had 6 bases not matched to a gene; V was cut back by 1 base and J by 3 bases. The germline gives CDR1 SGHNT, CDR2 YYREEE (reference sequence). The CDR3 is 16 residues long. CDR3 in DNA: TGTGCCAGCAGCTTGAAGGGGGGACAGGGGGACTACGAGCAGTACTTC. This encodes CASSLKGGQGDYEQYF. Full variable domain (missing parts from reference TRBV5-4 and TRBJ2-7): ETGVTQSPTHLIKTRGQQVTLRCSSQSGHNTVSWYQQALGQGPQFIFQYYREEENGRGNFPPRFSGLQFPNYSSELNVNALELDDSALYLCASSLKGGQGDYEQYFGPGTRLTVT.

CDR3 amino acids: CASAGGWDEQFF. For the CDR3, the DNA is TGTGCTAGTGCAGGGGGTTGGGATGAGCAGTTCTTC. This chain links TRBV12-5 with TRBJ2-1; TRBD1 agrees at 7 bases. The CDR3 loop spans 12 amino acids. Germline loops: CDR1 LGHNT, CDR2 FRNRAP. Trimming at V came to 7 bases and at J to 8 bases, leaving 5 bases not matched to a gene.